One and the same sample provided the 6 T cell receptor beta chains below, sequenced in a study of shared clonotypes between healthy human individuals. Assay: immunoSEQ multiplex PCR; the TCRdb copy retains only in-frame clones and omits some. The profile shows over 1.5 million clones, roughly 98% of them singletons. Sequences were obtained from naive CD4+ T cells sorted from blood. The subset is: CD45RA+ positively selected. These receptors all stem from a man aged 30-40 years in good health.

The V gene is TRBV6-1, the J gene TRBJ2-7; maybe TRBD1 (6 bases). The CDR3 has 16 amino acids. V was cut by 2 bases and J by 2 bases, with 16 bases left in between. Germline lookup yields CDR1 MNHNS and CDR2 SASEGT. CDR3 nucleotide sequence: TGTGCCAGCAGTGAACAGGCGCGCACAGGGCCCTACGAGCAGTACTTC. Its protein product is CASSEQARTGPYEQYF.

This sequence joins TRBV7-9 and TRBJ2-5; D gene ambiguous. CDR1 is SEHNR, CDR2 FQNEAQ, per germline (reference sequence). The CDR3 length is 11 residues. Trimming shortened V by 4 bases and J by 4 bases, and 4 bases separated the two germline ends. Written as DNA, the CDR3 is TGTGCCAGCAGCTACGGAGAGACCCAGTACTTC. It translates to CASSYGETQYF.

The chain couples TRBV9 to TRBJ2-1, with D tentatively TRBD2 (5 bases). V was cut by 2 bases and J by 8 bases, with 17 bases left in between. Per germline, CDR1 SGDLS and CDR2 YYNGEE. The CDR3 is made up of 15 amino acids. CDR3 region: CASSVVSGGVDEQFF. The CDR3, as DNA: TGTGCCAGCAGCGTGGTCAGCGGTGGGGTGGATGAGCAGTTCTTC.

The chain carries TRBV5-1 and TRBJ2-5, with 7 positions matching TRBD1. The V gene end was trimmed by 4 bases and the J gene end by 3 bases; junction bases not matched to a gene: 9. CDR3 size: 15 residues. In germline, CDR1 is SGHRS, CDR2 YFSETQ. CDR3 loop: CASSGRQGSKETQYF. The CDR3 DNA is TGCGCCAGCAGCGGGAGACAGGGCAGTAAAGAGACCCAGTACTTC.

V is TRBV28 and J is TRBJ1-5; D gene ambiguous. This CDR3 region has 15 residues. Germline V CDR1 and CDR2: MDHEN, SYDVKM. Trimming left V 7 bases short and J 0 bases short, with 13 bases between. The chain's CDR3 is CASTENRYSNQPQHF. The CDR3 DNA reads TGTGCCAGCACCGAAAACAGATATAGCAATCAGCCCCAGCATTTT.

In DNA, the CDR3 is TGTGCCAGCTCACCCGGAGGGGACTACAATGAGCAGTTCTTC. This translates into CASSPGGDYNEQFF. The rearrangement joins TRBV18 to TRBJ2-1, with a weak D call TRBD2 (6 bases). Between the trimmed V and J ends, which lost 3 bases and 3 bases, there was a span of 9 bases. This CDR3 is 14 amino acids long. In germline, CDR1 is KGHSH, CDR2 LQKENI.